Below, 23 T cell receptor beta chains from the same sample are listed, as sequenced in a study of cytomegalovirus exposure and HLA in healthy donors. With 60 Vbeta and 13 Jbeta primers, the PCR was carried out. Clones were read by immunoSEQ multiplex PCR, and TCRdb kept only the in-frame ones, dropping some. The sample lists roughly 160,000 clones, less than 75% occurring once. The source material was PBMCs. Receptors were obtained from a girl aged 10 to 17 in good health and CMV-seronegative.

CDR3 sequence: CASSPANFYEKLFF. In nucleotides, the CDR3 is TGTGCCAGCTCACCAGCTAACTTTTATGAAAAACTGTTTTTT. The chain employs TRBV18 and TRBJ1-4, with D uncertain. This CDR3 is 14 amino acids long. Germline loops: CDR1 KGHSH, CDR2 LQKENI. Trimming pared 2 bases from V and 6 bases from J, leaving 10 bases between.

This rearrangement joins TRBV6-1 to TRBJ1-2; 7 bases align to TRBD1. CDR3 size: 15 residues. Trimming cost V 5 bases and J 4 bases; bases outside gene matches: 10. From germline, CDR1 is MNHNS and CDR2 SASEGT. CDR3 protein: CASSIRDSDFYGYTF. Written as DNA, the CDR3 is TGTGCCAGCAGTATCCGGGACAGTGATTTCTATGGCTACACCTTC.

This clone has only a few counts. The CDR3 bases are TGCGCCAGCAGCCAAGAGGGCAGGGGTCGGTACACCATATATTTT. Translating gives CASSQEGRGRYTIYF. The V and J genes are TRBV4-1 and TRBJ1-3; D perhaps matches TRBD1 (6 bases). V was pared by 0 bases and J by 8 bases, with 14 bases between. The CDR3 is 15 amino acids. Germline CDR1 MGHRA, CDR2 YSYEKL.

The V gene is TRBV5-1, the J gene TRBJ1-5; D unresolved. Per the germline V gene, CDR1 is SGHRS and CDR2 is YFSETQ. V was cut by 0 bases and J by 5 bases, with 6 bases left in between. CDR3 length: 13 amino acids. CDR3 in amino acids: CASSLAVDQPQHF. CDR3 DNA: TGCGCCAGCAGCTTGGCAGTCGATCAGCCCCAGCATTTT. Based on the CDR3 plus reference TRBV5-1 and TRBJ1-5, the full variable domain is KAGVTQTPRYLIKTRGQQVTLSCSPISGHRSVSWYQQTPGQGLQFLFEYFSETQRNKGNFPGRFSGRQFSNSRSEMNVSTLELGDSALYLCASSLAVDQPQHFGDGTRLSIL.

V usage is TRBV5-5 and J usage is TRBJ2-3, with D perhaps TRBD1 (5 bases). CDR1 is SGHKS and CDR2 is YYEKEE in the germline V gene (reference sequence). The CDR3 has 16 amino acids. Trimming cost V 4 bases and J 0 bases, with 15 bases left between them. The DNA of the CDR3 is TGTGCCAGCAGCCCTACCCTGACAGCGAGCACAGATACGCAGTATTTT. This codes for CASSPTLTASTDTQYF.

V is TRBV4-1 and J is TRBJ1-1, with D perhaps matching TRBD1 (5 bases). The CDR3 contains 13 residues. Trimming removed 0 bases from V and 11 bases from J, with 13 bases in between. In germline, CDR1 is MGHRA, CDR2 YSYEKL. This CDR3 reads CASSQDWGVKAFF. Written as DNA, the CDR3 is TGCGCCAGCAGCCAAGACTGGGGGGTTAAGGCTTTCTTT.

As for this clone: Other DNA variants within this sample encode the same CDR3. The chain uses TRBV5-1 and TRBJ1-1; unclear D gene. Germline CDR1 reads SGHRS; CDR2 reads YFSETQ. This CDR3 region has 11 residues. Trimming removed 0 bases from V and 8 bases from J, with 5 bases in between. CDR3 bases: TGCGCCAGCAGCTTGGGGCGGGAAGCTTTCTTT. Translating it yields CASSLGREAFF.

This clone turned up a few times. The chain employs TRBV11-2 and TRBJ2-7, with TRBD1 identical over 11 bases. CDR1 is SGHAT and CDR2 is FQNNGV in the germline V gene. The ends lost 1 base at V and 7 bases at J; junction bases unmatched: 9. CDR3 size: 16 residues. DNA of the CDR3: TGTGCCAGCAGCTTAGGTAGGACAGGGGGCGGAAGGGAGCAGTACTTC. This sequence encodes CASSLGRTGGGREQYF.

The CDR3 reads CASSQDLTGNTYGYTF. DNA of the CDR3: TGCGCCAGCAGCCAAGATCTGACAGGGAACACCTATGGCTACACCTTC. The chain has TRBV4-1 and TRBJ1-2, with 7 positions matching TRBD1. Germline values: CDR1 MGHRA, CDR2 YSYEKL. Trimming removed 0 bases from V and 4 bases from J; junction bases left unmatched: 8. The CDR3 loop spans 16 amino acids.

This clone was seen a handful of times. The chain recombines TRBV7-8 with TRBJ1-2, with D tentatively TRBD1 (6 bases). The V end was cut by 2 bases, the J end by 8 bases, with 12 bases between. The CDR3 runs 13 residues. CDR1 SGHVS and CDR2 FQNEAQ come from the germline V gene. As DNA, the CDR3 is TGTGCCAGCAGCTTAAAGGGGACAAGCGGCTACACCTTC. Translated, it gives CASSLKGTSGYTF.

This chain links TRBV12-5 with TRBJ1-5, with D perhaps TRBD1 (5 bases). Trimming shortened V by 1 base and J by 1 base, and 8 bases separated the two germline ends. Germline V lookup: CDR1 LGHNT, CDR2 FRNRAP. The CDR3 totals 15 residues. CDR3 residues: CASGLGQSSNQPQHF. The CDR3 DNA sequence: TGTGCTAGTGGTTTGGGACAGTCCAGCAATCAGCCCCAGCATTTT.

Of note for this clone: Other nucleotide sequences from this sample produce the same CDR3. The J gene is TRBJ1-1, the V gene TRBV5-8; D gene ambiguous. The CDR3 runs 13 residues. The germline CDR1 and CDR2 sequences are SGHTS and YDEGEE. V lost 4 bases, J lost 8 bases, and 15 bases lay in between. CDR3 sequence reads: CASSKITGSEAFF. The CDR3 DNA reads TGTGCCAGCAGCAAAATTACGGGGAGCGAAGCTTTCTTT.

The J gene is TRBJ1-1, the V gene TRBV4-1; 10 positions agree with TRBD1. Looked up from germline, CDR1 is MGHRA and CDR2 is YSYEKL. V lost 5 bases, J lost 7 bases, and 4 bases stayed unmatched. The CDR3 extends over 13 amino acids. The CDR3 coding sequence is TGCGCCAGCAGCACGGGACAGGGGATTGAAGCTTTCTTT. Translated: CASSTGQGIEAFF.

The table lists this clone with a few counts. This rearrangement joins TRBV7-9 to TRBJ1-5; no definite D call. The germline V gene encodes CDR1 SEHNR and CDR2 FQNEAQ (reference sequence). Trimming stripped 1 base from V and 4 bases from J, with 14 bases between. This CDR3 is 16 amino acids long. CDR3 protein: CASSLVPAGRNQPQHF. The CDR3 DNA reads as TGTGCCAGCAGCTTAGTCCCAGCAGGTAGAAATCAGCCCCAGCATTTT. Using reference TRBV7-9 and TRBJ1-5 for the parts outside the CDR3, the full variable domain is DTGVSQNPRHKITKRGQNVTFRCDPISEHNRLYWYRQTLGQGPEFLTYFQNEAQLEKSRLLSDRFSAERPKGSFSTLEIQRTEQGDSAMYLCASSLVPAGRNQPQHFGDGTRLSIL.

The V call is TRBV9, the J call TRBJ1-4; D possibly corresponds to TRBD1 (5 bases). V was pared by 5 bases and J by 7 bases, with 18 bases between. CDR1 and CDR2 from the germline V gene are SGDLS and YYNGEE. CDR3 length equals 15 residues. The CDR3 nucleotides are TGTGCCAGCAGTCGTAGCTCAGGGATTCTTGAAAAACTGTTTTTT. Its translation: CASSRSSGILEKLFF.

The rearrangement uses TRBV6-5 and TRBJ2-3; D is unresolved. The CDR3 runs 13 residues. Germline CDR1 is MNHEY and CDR2 is SVGAGI. The V gene lost 7 bases and the J gene lost 8 bases, with 16 bases spanning the gap. Written as DNA, the CDR3 is TGTGCCAGCACCGCAAGCCTATACGGTACGCAGTATTTT. Translating it yields CASTASLYGTQYF.

Note on this clone: In the same sample, other DNA sequences code for this CDR3. This chain links TRBV7-9 with TRBJ2-2, with 7 nucleotides matching TRBD1. J was trimmed by 2 bases and V by 5 bases; bases with no gene match: 17. The CDR3 is 19 amino acids. Looked up from germline, CDR1 is SEHNR and CDR2 is FQNEAQ (reference sequence). Written as DNA, the CDR3 is TGTGCCAGCAGCCAAAGCCAGACAAGTACAGGGGCCAACACCGGGGAGCTGTTTTTT. Its protein product is CASSQSQTSTGANTGELFF.

V is TRBV7-9 and J is TRBJ1-6, with D possibly matching TRBD1 (6 bases). V lost 1 base and J 10 bases, leaving 14 bases between the germline ends. Germline-derived CDR1 and CDR2 are SEHNR and FQNEAQ (reference sequence). This CDR3 is built from 15 residues. DNA of the CDR3: TGTGCCAGCAGCTTAGGGGGGGGGCTGGGGTCACCCCTCCACTTT. Translation gives CASSLGGGLGSPLHF. Variable domain in full (rest from reference TRBV7-9 and TRBJ1-6): DTGVSQNPRHKITKRGQNVTFRCDPISEHNRLYWYRQTLGQGPEFLTYFQNEAQLEKSRLLSDRFSAERPKGSFSTLEIQRTEQGDSAMYLCASSLGGGLGSPLHFGNGTRLTVT.

The chain carries TRBV4-1 and TRBJ1-2; 8 bases line up with TRBD1. The germline CDR1 and CDR2 sequences are MGHRA and YSYEKL. After removal of 3 bases from V and 7 bases from J, the junction contained 4 bases not matched to a gene. The CDR3 sequence is 13 residues long. The DNA for the CDR3 is TGCGCCAGCAGCCATACAGGGGGACTTGGCTACACCTTC. As protein: CASSHTGGLGYTF.

In its sample, this clone was seen once. The chain couples TRBV9 to TRBJ1-4, with D perhaps TRBD1 (5 bases). CDR1 is SGDLS and CDR2 is YYNGEE in the germline V gene. The CDR3 totals 15 residues. V lost 4 bases and J lost 3, with 13 bases in between. In nucleotides, the CDR3 is TGTGCCAGCAGCATGGGGGGGGACCCTAATGAAAAACTGTTTTTT. Translating gives CASSMGGDPNEKLFF.

V usage is TRBV5-6 and J usage is TRBJ1-1; D unresolved. V lost 2 bases to trimming and J lost 5 bases, with 7 bases between them. The CDR3 has 12 amino acids. CDR1 and CDR2 from the germline V gene are SGHDT and YYEEEE. The CDR3 sequence: CASSFLRTEAFF. DNA for the CDR3: TGTGCCAGCAGCTTTCTGAGGACTGAAGCTTTCTTT.

V is TRBV25-1 and J is TRBJ1-2; tentative D call: TRBD1 (5 bases). Per the germline V gene, CDR1 is MGHDK and CDR2 is SYGVNS. CDR3 size: 14 residues. Trimming pared 5 bases from V and 5 bases from J, leaving 15 bases between. CDR3 in DNA: TGTGCCAGCAGTTCGCGGGGCCTTGCGTATGGCTACACCTTC. As protein: CASSSRGLAYGYTF.

The chain links TRBV7-8 to TRBJ1-1; D is possibly TRBD1 (6 bases). The CDR3 extends over 14 amino acids. Germline loops: CDR1 SGHVS, CDR2 FQNEAQ. V was shortened by 0 bases and J by 4 bases, with 9 bases between the two germline ends. CDR3 region: CASSLAGAPTEAFF. The DNA of the CDR3 is TGTGCCAGCAGCTTAGCGGGGGCGCCCACTGAAGCTTTCTTT.